This T cell receptor beta chain was sequenced in a study of technical replicates of blood from several donors. The germline V and J ends were trimmed by 2 bases and 0 bases, with 7 bases remaining between them. Germline CDR1 is SGHTA and CDR2 is FQGNSA. The CDR3 extends over 14 amino acids. Profiled with immunoSEQ multiplex PCR; TCRdb holds only in-frame clones, not every one. The sample includes over 75,000 clones, more than 90% seen only once; the top ten take 0.2% to 0.25%. This receptor was taken from a human donor in good health. The J gene is TRBJ2-5, the V gene TRBV7-2; D gene uncertain. The sample was T cells isolated from PBMCs. In DNA form, the CDR3 reads TGTGCCAGCAGCTTATGGCAGTACCAAGAGACCCAGTACTTC. Translation: CASSLWQYQETQYF.